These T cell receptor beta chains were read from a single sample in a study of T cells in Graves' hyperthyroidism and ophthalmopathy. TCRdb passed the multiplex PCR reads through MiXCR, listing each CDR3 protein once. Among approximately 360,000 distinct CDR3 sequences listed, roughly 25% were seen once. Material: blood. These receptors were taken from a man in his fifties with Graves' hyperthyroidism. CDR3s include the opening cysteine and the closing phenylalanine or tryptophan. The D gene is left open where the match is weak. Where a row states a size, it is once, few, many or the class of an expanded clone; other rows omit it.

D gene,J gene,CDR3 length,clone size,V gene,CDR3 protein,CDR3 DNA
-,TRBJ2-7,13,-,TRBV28,CASRPGPDYEQYF,TGTGCCAGCAGGCCGGGACCCGACTACGAGCAGTACTTC
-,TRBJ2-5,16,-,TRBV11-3,CASSLAIGGGAETQYF,TGTGCCAGCAGCTTAGCTATTGGGGGGGGGGCCGAGACCCAGTACTTC
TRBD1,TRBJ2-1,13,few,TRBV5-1,CASSLQGADEQFF,TGCGCCAGCAGCTTACAGGGGGCGGATGAGCAGTTCTTC
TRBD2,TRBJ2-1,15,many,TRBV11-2,CASSPPGLAGSWQFF,TGTGCCAGCAGCCCGCCCGGGCTAGCGGGGTCGTGGCAGTTCTTC
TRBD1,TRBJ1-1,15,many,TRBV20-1,CSATRTGPRVTEAFF,TGCAGTGCAACACGGACAGGCCCGAGGGTCACTGAAGCTTTCTTT
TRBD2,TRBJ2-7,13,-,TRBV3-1,CASSWGGTLEQYF,TGTGCCAGCAGCTGGGGGGGGACTCTAGAGCAGTACTTC
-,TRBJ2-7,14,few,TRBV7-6,CASSLGGGTGEQYF,TGTGCCAGCAGCTTAGGAGGGGGGACGGGCGAGCAGTACTTC
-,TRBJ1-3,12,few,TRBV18,CASSPKGDTIYF,TGTGCCAGCTCACCGAAGGGAGACACCATATATTTT
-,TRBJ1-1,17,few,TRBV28,CASSLSTAGGHNTEAFF,TGTGCCAGCAGTTTATCAACGGCCGGGGGGCATAACACTGAAGCTTTCTTT
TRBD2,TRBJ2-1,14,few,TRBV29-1,CSVEGAGGYNEQFF,TGCAGCGTTGAAGGAGCGGGAGGGTACAATGAGCAGTTCTTC
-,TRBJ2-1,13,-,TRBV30,CAWSLGMSDEQFF,TGTGCCTGGAGTCTAGGAATGTCGGATGAGCAGTTCTTC
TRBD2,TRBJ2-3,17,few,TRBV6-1,CASSEGAGAGVADTQYF,TGTGCCAGCAGTGAAGGGGCGGGAGCGGGAGTCGCAGATACGCAGTATTTT
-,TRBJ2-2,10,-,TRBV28,CASSSGELFF,TGTGCCAGCAGCTCAGGGGAGCTGTTTTTT
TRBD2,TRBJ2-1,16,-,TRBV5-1,CASSFGGTSGRTEQFF,TGCGCCAGCAGCTTCGGCGGGACTAGCGGGAGGACTGAGCAGTTCTTC
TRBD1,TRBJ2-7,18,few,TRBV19,CASSISGTGVRRSYEQYF,TGTGCCAGTAGTATCTCTGGGACAGGGGTCCGTCGGTCCTACGAGCAGTACTTC
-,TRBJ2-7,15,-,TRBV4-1,CASSQDWGSSYEQYF,TGCGCCAGCAGCCAAGATTGGGGGAGCTCCTACGAGCAGTACTTC
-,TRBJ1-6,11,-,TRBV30,CARSVGWTLHF,TGTGCCCGGAGTGTAGGTTGGACCCTCCACTTT
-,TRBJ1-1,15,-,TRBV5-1,CASSIDGQRNTEAFF,TGCGCCAGCAGCATCGATGGACAGAGGAACACTGAAGCTTTCTTT
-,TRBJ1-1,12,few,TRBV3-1,CASSSYNSEAFF,TGTGCCAGCTCCTCCTATAACTCTGAAGCTTTCTTT
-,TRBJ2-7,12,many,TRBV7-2,CASSLATGEQYF,TGTGCCAGCAGCTTAGCGACCGGCGAGCAGTACTTC
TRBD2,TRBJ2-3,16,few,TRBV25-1,CASSDTPSGRTDTQYF,TGTGCCAGCAGTGATACTCCAAGCGGGAGGACAGATACGCAGTATTTT
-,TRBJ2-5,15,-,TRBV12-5,CASGSTGTKGETQYF,TGTGCTAGTGGTTCGACAGGGACTAAGGGGGAGACCCAGTACTTC
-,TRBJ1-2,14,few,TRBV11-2,CASSLDGGYYGYTF,TGTGCCAGCAGCTTAGACGGCGGGTACTATGGCTACACCTTC
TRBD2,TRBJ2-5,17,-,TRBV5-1,CASSSGLAGRWQETQYF,TGCGCCAGCAGCTCTGGACTAGCGGGAAGATGGCAAGAGACCCAGTACTTC
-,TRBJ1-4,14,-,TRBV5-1,CASSLEAMGKKLFF,TGCGCCAGCAGCTTGGAGGCTATGGGGAAAAAACTGTTTTTT
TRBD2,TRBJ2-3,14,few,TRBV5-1,CASTETSATDTQYF,TGCGCCAGCACCGAAACTAGCGCCACAGATACGCAGTATTTT
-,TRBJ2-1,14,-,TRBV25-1,CASRLTGPYNEQFF,TGTGCCAGCCGACTGACAGGACCCTACAATGAGCAGTTCTTC
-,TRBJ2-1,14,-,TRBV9,CASSQARVHNEQFF,TGTGCCAGCAGCCAGGCTAGAGTCCACAATGAGCAGTTCTTC
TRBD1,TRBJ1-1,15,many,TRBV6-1,CASSEAMTGITEAFF,TGTGCCAGCAGTGAAGCTATGACAGGGATCACTGAAGCTTTCTTT
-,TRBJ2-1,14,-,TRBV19,CASSNRDKRRKQFF,TGTGCCAGTAGTAACCGGGACAAGAGACGGAAGCAGTTCTTC
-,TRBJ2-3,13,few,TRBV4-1,CASSQMGTDTQYF,TGCGCCAGCAGCCAGATGGGAACAGATACGCAGTATTTT
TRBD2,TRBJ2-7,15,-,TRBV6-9,CASSYRTSGPYEQYF,TGTGCCAGCAGTTACAGGACTAGCGGACCCTACGAGCAGTACTTC
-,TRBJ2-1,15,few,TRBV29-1,CSASEPARGDNEQFF,TGCAGCGCCTCGGAACCCGCGCGGGGCGACAATGAGCAGTTCTTC
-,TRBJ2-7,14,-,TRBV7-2,CASSLGLVNYEQYF,TGTGCCAGCAGCTTAGGGCTAGTAAACTACGAGCAGTACTTC
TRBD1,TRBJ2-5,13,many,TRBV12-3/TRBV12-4,CASRGQNQETQYF,TGTGCCAGCAGGGGACAGAACCAAGAGACCCAGTACTTC
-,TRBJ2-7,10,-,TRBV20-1,CSAMGYEQYF,TGCAGTGCTATGGGGTACGAGCAGTACTTC
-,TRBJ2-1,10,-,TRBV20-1,CSASIGEQFF,TGCAGTGCTAGTATTGGTGAGCAGTTCTTC
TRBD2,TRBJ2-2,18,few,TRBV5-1,CASSPGLAGGPATGELFF,TGCGCCAGCAGCCCCGGACTAGCGGGAGGTCCTGCGACCGGGGAGCTGTTTTTT
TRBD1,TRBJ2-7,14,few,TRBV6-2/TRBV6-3,CASSYGQGVYEQYF,TGTGCCAGCAGTTACGGACAGGGAGTCTACGAGCAGTACTTC
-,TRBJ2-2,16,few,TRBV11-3,CASSLAGWSHTGELFF,TGTGCCAGCAGCTTAGCAGGGTGGAGTCACACCGGGGAGCTGTTTTTT
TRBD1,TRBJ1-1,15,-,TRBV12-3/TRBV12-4,CASRQSGQGGTEAFF,TGTGCCAGCAGACAAAGTGGACAGGGAGGCACTGAAGCTTTCTTT
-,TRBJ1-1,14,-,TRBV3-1,CASRFREMNTEAFF,TGTGCCAGCAGGTTCAGGGAAATGAACACTGAAGCTTTCTTT
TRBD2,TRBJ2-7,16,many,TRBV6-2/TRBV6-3,CASSRNSGADSYEQYF,TGTGCCAGCAGTCGAAATAGCGGGGCCGACTCCTACGAGCAGTACTTC
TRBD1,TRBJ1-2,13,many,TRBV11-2,CASSPGGAYGYTF,TGTGCCAGCAGTCCAGGGGGCGCTTATGGCTACACCTTC
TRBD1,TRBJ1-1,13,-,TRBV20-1,CSARRDREGEAFF,TGCAGTGCTAGAAGGGACAGGGAAGGTGAAGCTTTCTTT
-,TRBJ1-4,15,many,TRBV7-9,CASTFPSATNEKLFF,TGTGCCAGCACCTTTCCCAGTGCAACTAATGAAAAACTGTTTTTT
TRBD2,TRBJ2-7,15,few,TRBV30,CAWSDLGLAGAEQYF,TGTGCCTGGAGTGACCTAGGACTAGCGGGAGCCGAGCAGTACTTC
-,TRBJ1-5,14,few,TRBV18,CASSYSSGVQPQHF,TGTGCCAGCAGTTACTCCTCAGGGGTACAGCCCCAGCATTTT
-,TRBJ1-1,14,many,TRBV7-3,CASSLGGLGAEAFF,TGTGCCAGCAGCTTGGGGGGGCTAGGCGCTGAAGCTTTCTTT
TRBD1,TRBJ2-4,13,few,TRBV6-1,CASRPGQGNIQYF,TGTGCCAGCAGACCCGGACAGGGGAACATTCAGTACTTC